Below are 19 T cell receptor beta chains sequenced from a single sample in a study of cytomegalovirus exposure and HLA in healthy donors. 60 Vbeta and 13 Jbeta primers were used in PCR. TCRdb's table, derived via immunoSEQ multiplex PCR, lists solely in-frame clones and lacks some. The data contain 150,000 to 200,000 clones, 80% to 90% of them seen just once; the ten biggest clones take up 4.8%. Sequenced sample: PBMCs. These receptors came from a girl aged 5-17 years in good health and CMV-seropositive.

V and J are TRBV6-5 and TRBJ2-3; a possible D gene is TRBD1 (5 bases). The CDR3 sequence is 16 residues long. Germline lookup yields CDR1 MNHEY and CDR2 SVGAGI. The V and J ends lost 4 bases and 0 bases respectively, with 14 bases between them. The CDR3 DNA follows: TGTGCCAGCAGTTGGCAAAGGGGTTCTAGCACAGATACGCAGTATTTT. It yields the protein CASSWQRGSSTDTQYF.

The V and J genes are TRBV7-9 and TRBJ1-1; D uncertain. The CDR3 has 13 amino acids. V lost 3 bases to trimming and J lost 1 base, with 6 bases between them. Germline values: CDR1 SEHNR, CDR2 FQNEAQ (reference sequence). CDR3 nucleotide sequence: TGTGCCAGCAGCTTGTCCTCGAACACTGAAGCTTTCTTT. It codes for CASSLSSNTEAFF. Complete variable domain (other parts from reference TRBV7-9 and TRBJ1-1): DTGVSQNPRHKITKRGQNVTFRCDPISEHNRLYWYRQTLGQGPEFLTYFQNEAQLEKSRLLSDRFSAERPKGSFSTLEIQRTEQGDSAMYLCASSLSSNTEAFFGQGTRLTVV.

V and J are TRBV12-5 and TRBJ2-2; tentative D call: TRBD1 (6 bases). Germline-derived CDR1 and CDR2 are LGHNT and FRNRAP. The CDR3 totals 17 residues. Trimming stripped 0 bases from V and 2 bases from J, with 13 bases between. The CDR3, as DNA: TGTGCTAGTGGTTTGGTACTCACGGGGACAAACACCGGGGAGCTGTTTTTT. This codes for CASGLVLTGTNTGELFF. The full variable domain, completed using reference TRBV12-5 and TRBJ2-2, is DARVTQTPRHKVTEMGQEVTMRCQPILGHNTVFWYRQTMMQGLELLAYFRNRAPLDDSGMPKDRFSAEMPDATLATLKIQPSEPRDSAVYFCASGLVLTGTNTGELFFGEGSRLTVL.

The chain carries TRBV2 and TRBJ1-1; no clear D gene. Germline CDR1 reads SNHLY; CDR2 reads FYNNEI. Between the trimmed V and J ends, which lost 0 bases and 3 bases, there was a span of 20 bases. The CDR3 is 18 residues long. CDR3 region: CASSEAWYGGLRDTEAFF. Written as DNA, the CDR3 is TGTGCCAGCAGTGAAGCATGGTATGGTGGGTTGAGGGACACTGAAGCTTTCTTT.

The chain has TRBV5-5 and TRBJ2-7; 7 bases are a match to TRBD2. With V trimmed by 0 bases and J by 3 bases, 15 bases remained unmatched. Germline CDR1 reads SGHKS; CDR2 reads YYEKEE (reference sequence). The CDR3 is made up of 18 amino acids. CDR3 in amino acids: CASSLVNRPGGNLYEQYF. The CDR3 DNA reads TGTGCCAGCAGCTTGGTGAATCGACCGGGGGGTAACCTCTACGAGCAGTACTTC. Looking up the rest from reference TRBV5-5 and TRBJ2-7 gives the full variable domain: DAGVTQSPTHLIKTRGQQVTLRCSPISGHKSVSWYQQVLGQGPQFIFQYYEKEERGRGNFPDRFSARQFPNYSSELNVNALLLGDSALYLCASSLVNRPGGNLYEQYFGPGTRLTVT.

The rearrangement uses TRBV29-1 and TRBJ1-2; 11 nucleotides align to TRBD1. Per the germline V gene, CDR1 is SQVTM and CDR2 is ANQGSEA. CDR3 length equals 15 residues. The V gene end was trimmed by 5 bases and the J gene end by 4 bases; junction bases not matched to a gene: 9. The CDR3 is CSVRGTGGTIYGYTF. As DNA, the CDR3 is TGCAGCGTTCGGGGGACAGGGGGGACTATCTATGGCTACACCTTC.

The chain joins TRBV19 to TRBJ1-4; D not resolved. CDR1 and CDR2 from the germline V gene are LNHDA and SQIVND (reference sequence). The CDR3 totals 14 residues. Trimming removed 3 bases at V and 5 bases at J, with 10 bases between. The CDR3: CASSMFRINEKLFF. Written as DNA, the CDR3 is TGTGCCAGTAGTATGTTCAGAATCAATGAAAAACTGTTTTTT.

On this clone: Other nucleotide sequences from this sample produce the same CDR3. The chain combines TRBV19 with TRBJ1-1; D gene uncertain. Trimming took off 4 bases at V and 1 base at J, with 22 bases between the two ends. Germline lookup yields CDR1 LNHDA and CDR2 SQIVND (reference sequence). The CDR3 is 18 amino acids. The CDR3 DNA follows: TGTGCCAGTAGTACCCCTTCATCCCTGACGGGGTCGAACACTGAAGCTTTCTTT. It is translated as CASSTPSSLTGSNTEAFF.

The rearrangement links TRBV7-3 to TRBJ2-3; TRBD1 might be the D (6 bases). The CDR3 consists of 15 residues. Trimming took off 1 base at V and 0 bases at J, with 8 bases between the two ends. Germline V CDR1 and CDR2: SGHTA, FQGTGA. Here the CDR3 DNA reads TGTGCCAGCAGCTTAAGGGGGCGCAGCACAGATACGCAGTATTTT. This translates into CASSLRGRSTDTQYF.

The chain combines TRBV2 with TRBJ1-2, with TRBD1 matching over 7 bases. V gave up 4 bases and J gave up 5 bases; unmatched junction bases: 1. This CDR3 has 12 amino acids. The germline V gene encodes CDR1 SNHLY and CDR2 FYNNEI. The CDR3 protein is CASSGQGYGYTF. In DNA, the CDR3 is TGTGCCAGCAGTGGACAGGGTTATGGCTACACCTTC.

As concerns this clone: This same CDR3 is encoded by further DNA sequences in the sample. The chain uses TRBV2 and TRBJ1-1; D is unclear. Germline CDR1 and CDR2: SNHLY and FYNNEI. The CDR3 length is 13 residues. V was cut by 6 bases and J by 0 bases, with 8 bases left in between. This CDR3 is CASRARMNTEAFF. CDR3 coding DNA: TGTGCCAGCAGGGCACGTATGAACACTGAAGCTTTCTTT.

This chain's CDR3 is CASSEHFGNTEAFF. The DNA of the CDR3 is TGTGCCAGCAGCGAGCATTTCGGGAACACTGAAGCTTTCTTT. The chain carries TRBV2 and TRBJ1-1, with D uncertain. In germline, CDR1 is SNHLY, CDR2 FYNNEI. Trimming took 6 bases from V and 1 from J, leaving 12 bases between them. The length of the CDR3 is 14 residues.

The rearrangement joins TRBV6-6 to TRBJ2-5; 7 nucleotides match TRBD2. The junction had 10 bases not matched to a gene; V was cut back by 7 bases and J by 5 bases. The CDR3 has 14 residues. Germline CDR1 reads MNHNY; CDR2 reads SVGAGI (reference sequence). This CDR3 reads CASNLPGGVETQYF. The CDR3 nucleotides read TGTGCCAGCAACCTGCCTGGGGGGGTGGAGACCCAGTACTTC.

By sample fraction, this clone is medium-sized. The V call is TRBV19, the J call TRBJ2-6; D might be TRBD1 (6 bases). The germline V and J ends were trimmed by 6 bases and 1 base, with 19 bases remaining between them. Germline loops: CDR1 LNHDA, CDR2 SQIVND (reference sequence). CDR3 length equals 18 residues. The CDR3, as DNA: TGTGCCAGTAGCGGACAGTCGTCGTCTGCATCTGGGGCCAACGTCCTGACTTTC. Translation gives CASSGQSSSASGANVLTF.

The gene calls are TRBV5-8 and TRBJ1-6, with D hard to call. The CDR3 runs to 14 residues. From germline, CDR1 is SGHTS and CDR2 YDEGEE. V was clipped by 0 bases and J by 10 bases, with 11 bases between them. The CDR3 sequence: CASSLEGRFSPLHF. For the CDR3, the DNA is TGTGCCAGCAGCTTGGAAGGGAGGTTCTCACCCCTCCACTTT.

V gene TRBV10-3 combines with J gene TRBJ2-5; D is undetermined. Per the germline V gene, CDR1 is ENHRY and CDR2 is SYGVKD. The CDR3 length is 14 residues. The V end lost 1 base, the J end lost 7 bases, and 13 bases lay between the germline ends. The CDR3 nucleotides read TGTGCCATCAGTGAGTTCGGTACGTCTCGGACCCAGTACTTC. Translation: CAISEFGTSRTQYF.

This clone was counted only a few times. This sequence joins TRBV2 and TRBJ1-2, with 8 positions matching TRBD1. This CDR3 has 13 amino acids. The J segment lost 7 bases and the V segment lost 6 bases, leaving 7 bases of the junction unmatched. Germline CDR1 SNHLY, CDR2 FYNNEI. This CDR3 is CASRPGTGVGYTF. The CDR3 DNA reads TGTGCCAGCAGGCCAGGGACAGGCGTTGGCTACACCTTC.

This clone was detected only a few times. The chain couples TRBV11-2 to TRBJ2-6; D gene uncertain. The CDR3 covers 16 residues. The V end lost 1 base, the J end lost 1 base, and 8 bases lay between the germline ends. Germline V lookup: CDR1 SGHAT, CDR2 FQNNGV. Here the CDR3 DNA reads TGTGCCAGCAGCTTAGGAGCCTCTTCTGGGGCCAACGTCCTGACTTTC. This sequence encodes CASSLGASSGANVLTF.

This chain joins TRBV27 and TRBJ2-3, with D unclear. The CDR3 is 15 residues long. V lost 4 bases and J 0 bases, leaving 11 bases between the germline ends. Germline V lookup: CDR1 MNHEY, CDR2 SMNVEV (reference sequence). CDR3 sequence: CASSYSDISTDTQYF. The CDR3 DNA reads as TGTGCCAGCAGTTATTCAGATATTAGCACAGATACGCAGTATTTT.